These 11 T cell receptor beta chains were sequenced from one sample in a study of identical twins. One entry per CDR3 protein results from TCRdb running MiXCR on the 5' RACE reads. The sample yields 420,000 or so distinct CDR3 sequences, approximately 17% seen once. Sequenced: naive T cells sorted from blood. The receptors were gathered from a man aged 45-65 years in good health.

The chain joins TRBV12-3 or TRBV12-4 to TRBJ1-1; D is perhaps TRBD1 (5 bases). Trimming removed 5 bases from V and 3 bases from J, with 13 bases in between. The CDR3 runs 14 residues. CDR3 coding DNA: TGTGCCAGCAGTCCAGGGAGGGCGGACACTGAAGCTTTCTTT. It specifies CASSPGRADTEAFF.

This clonotype was picked up many times. J is TRBJ1-1 and V is TRBV20-1; TRBD1 matches 7 bases. Per germline, CDR1 DFQATT and CDR2 SNEGSKA (reference sequence). The V gene end was trimmed by 6 bases and the J gene end by 7 bases; junction bases not matched to a gene: 14. The length of the CDR3 is 14 residues. The CDR3 sequence: CSADRAISRGEAFF. The CDR3 bases are TGCAGTGCCGACAGGGCGATTTCGAGGGGTGAAGCTTTCTTT.

Only a few counts were recorded for this clonotype. Here the CDR3 DNA reads TGTGCCAGCAGCACAACTTTCAATGAGCAGTTCTTC. Translated, it gives CASSTTFNEQFF. The chain employs TRBV6-5 and TRBJ2-1; no clear D gene. Germline V gives CDR1 MNHEY, CDR2 SVGAGI. This CDR3 comprises 12 residues. Trimming took off 6 bases at V and 6 bases at J, with 9 bases between the two ends.

This clonotype was detected ten times or more. This rearrangement joins TRBV5-6 to TRBJ2-7; no firm D call. The V gene's germline CDR1 is SGHDT and CDR2 YYEEEE. Trimming removed 3 bases at V and 2 bases at J, with 9 bases between. The CDR3 loop spans 13 amino acids. CDR3 sequence (DNA): TGTGCCAGCAGCTCGGAGAATACCTACGAGCAGTACTTC. It yields the protein CASSSENTYEQYF.

This chain joins TRBV4-3 and TRBJ2-7; 9 bases line up with TRBD2. CDR3 size: 16 residues. Trimming removed 0 bases from V and 2 bases from J; junction bases left unmatched: 5. CDR1 is LGHNA, CDR2 YSLEER, per germline. CDR3 region: CASSQDRRGRAYEQYF. CDR3 DNA: TGCGCCAGCAGCCAAGATCGGCGCGGGAGGGCCTACGAGCAGTACTTC.

V is TRBV7-9 and J is TRBJ1-2; D gene unclear. Per germline, CDR1 SEHNR and CDR2 FQNEAQ (reference sequence). The CDR3 is made up of 11 amino acids. Trimming removed 5 bases at V and 8 bases at J, with 9 bases between. CDR3 DNA: TGTGCCAGCAGCCAGTTTGAAGGCTACACCTTC. It translates to CASSQFEGYTF. The entire variable domain, with the rest obtained from reference TRBV7-9 and TRBJ1-2, is as follows: DTGVSQNPRHKITKRGQNVTFRCDPISEHNRLYWYRQTLGQGPEFLTYFQNEAQLEKSRLLSDRFSAERPKGSFSTLEIQRTEQGDSAMYLCASSQFEGYTFGSGTRLTVV.

The rearrangement uses TRBV7-2 and TRBJ2-1; TRBD1 aligns across 7 bases. After removal of 5 bases from V and 8 bases from J, the junction contained 12 bases not matched to a gene. This CDR3 has 15 residues. CDR1 and CDR2 (germline): SGHTA, FQGNSA. The CDR3, as DNA: TGTGCCAGCAGCCGTCGGGCAGGGGGTAATCATGAGCAGTTCTTC. Its protein is CASSRRAGGNHEQFF.

This clonotype has ten or more counts. The chain joins TRBV29-1 to TRBJ2-2; D call uncertain. This CDR3 has 13 amino acids. The V gene lost 4 bases and the J gene lost 1 base, with 7 bases spanning the gap. Germline CDR1 reads SQVTM; CDR2 reads ANQGSEA. In nucleotides, the CDR3 is TGCAGCGTTGTTTCGGGGAACACCGGGGAGCTGTTTTTT. Protein sequence: CSVVSGNTGELFF.

V gene TRBV20-1 combines with J gene TRBJ2-7; D remains unclear. The length of the CDR3 is 14 residues. Trimming removed 0 bases at V and 3 bases at J, with 12 bases between. Germline CDR1 reads DFQATT; CDR2 reads SNEGSKA (reference sequence). CDR3 region: CSARDRITLYEQYF. The CDR3 DNA sequence: TGCAGTGCTAGAGACAGGATCACCCTCTACGAGCAGTACTTC.

As concerns this clonotype: The junction differs from germline at one of its ends, possibly a read error. The V call is TRBV4-1, the J call TRBJ2-3; perhaps TRBD2 as D (5 bases). There are 16 residues in the CDR3. Per germline, CDR1 MGHRA and CDR2 YSYEKL. The CDR3 DNA sequence: TGCGCCAGTAGTTCACGCGGGCAGGCGGGCACAGATACGCAGTACTTT. Translation gives CASSSRGQAGTDTQYF.

The chain couples TRBV5-6 to TRBJ2-3, with D unresolved. V was clipped by 5 bases and J by 3 bases, with 16 bases between them. Germline CDR1 is SGHDT and CDR2 is YYEEEE. The CDR3 has 15 residues. Written as DNA, the CDR3 is TGTGCCAGCAGTGGGCAGGTTATTTTTACAGATACGCAGTATTTT. As protein: CASSGQVIFTDTQYF.